This T cell receptor beta chain was identified during a study of blood T cell repertoires in COVID-19. Sequenced by immunoSEQ multiplex PCR; TCRdb stores in-frame clones only, minus some. The sample holds around 190,000 clones, roughly 81% seen once. V trimming: 0 bases; J trimming: 4 bases; junction bases outside the gene matches: 2. The length of the CDR3 is 15 residues. Germline-derived CDR1 and CDR2 are SGHRS and YFSETQ. Sequencing used peripheral blood. The chain has TRBV5-1 and TRBJ2-1; TRBD2 matches at 9 bases. This TCR was sampled from a woman between 40 and 55 years old with COVID-19, enrolled during active disease. CDR3 amino acids: CASSLALAGYNEQFF. The CDR3 DNA reads TGCGCCAGCAGCTTGGCCCTAGCGGGATACAATGAGCAGTTCTTC.